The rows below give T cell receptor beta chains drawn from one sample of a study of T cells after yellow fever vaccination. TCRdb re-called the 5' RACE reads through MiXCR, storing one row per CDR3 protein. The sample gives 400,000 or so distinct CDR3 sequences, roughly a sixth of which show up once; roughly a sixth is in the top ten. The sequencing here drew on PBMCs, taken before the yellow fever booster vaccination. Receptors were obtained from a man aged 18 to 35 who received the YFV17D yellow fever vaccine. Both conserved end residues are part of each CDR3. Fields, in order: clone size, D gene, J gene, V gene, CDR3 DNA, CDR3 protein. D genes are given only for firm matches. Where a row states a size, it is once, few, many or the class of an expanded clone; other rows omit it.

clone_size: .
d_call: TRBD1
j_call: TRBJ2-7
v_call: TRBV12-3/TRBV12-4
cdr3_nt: TGTGCCAGCAGTTTAAGGGACAGGGAATATCCCAACGAGCAGTACTTC
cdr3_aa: CASSLRDREYPNEQYF

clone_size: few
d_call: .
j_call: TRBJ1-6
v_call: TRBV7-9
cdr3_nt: TGTGCCAGCAGTCTTATACCCGTTTCACCCCTCCACTTT
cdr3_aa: CASSLIPVSPLHF

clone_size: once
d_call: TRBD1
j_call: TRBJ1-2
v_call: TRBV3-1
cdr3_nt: TGTGCCAGCAGGGGACAGGGGGAAAATGGCTACACCTTC
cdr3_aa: CASRGQGENGYTF

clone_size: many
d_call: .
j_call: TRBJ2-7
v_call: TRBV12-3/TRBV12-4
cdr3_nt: TGTGCCAGCAGTTTAACAGAGTTCTACGAGCAGTACTTC
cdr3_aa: CASSLTEFYEQYF

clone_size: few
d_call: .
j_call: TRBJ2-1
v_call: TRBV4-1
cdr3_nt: TGCGCCAGCAGCCAAGTAGGCCTGGAGGAGCAGTTCTTC
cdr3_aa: CASSQVGLEEQFF

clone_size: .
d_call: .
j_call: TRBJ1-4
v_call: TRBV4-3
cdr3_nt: TGCGCCAGCAGCCAAGATCCGGGTCACCTTGCAACTAATGAAAAACTGTTTTTT
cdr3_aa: CASSQDPGHLATNEKLFF

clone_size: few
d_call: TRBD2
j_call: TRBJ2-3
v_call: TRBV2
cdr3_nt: TGTGCCAGCAAGAGCGGGGGTGCAGATACGCAGTATTTT
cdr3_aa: CASKSGGADTQYF

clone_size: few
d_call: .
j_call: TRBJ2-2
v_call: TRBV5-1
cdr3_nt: TGCGCCAGCAGCTCCGGAGCCTCAGGGAACACCGGGGAGCTGTTTTTT
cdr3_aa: CASSSGASGNTGELFF

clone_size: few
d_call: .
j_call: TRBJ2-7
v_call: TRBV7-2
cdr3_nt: TGTGCCAGCAGCTTAGCAAGCGTTTACTACGAGCAGTACTTC
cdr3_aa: CASSLASVYYEQYF

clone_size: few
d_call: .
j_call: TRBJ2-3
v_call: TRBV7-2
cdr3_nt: TGTGCCAGCAGCTCCAACCGGGGGGCGGGCACAGATACGCAGTATTTT
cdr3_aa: CASSSNRGAGTDTQYF

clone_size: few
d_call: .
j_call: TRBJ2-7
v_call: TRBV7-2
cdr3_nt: TGTGCCAGCAGCTTAGTGACTCTTCGGACTCCCGCCTACGAGCAGTACTTC
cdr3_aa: CASSLVTLRTPAYEQYF

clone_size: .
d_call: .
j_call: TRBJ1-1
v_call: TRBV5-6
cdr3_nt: TGTGCCAGCAGCTTCGGGACACGGAACACTGAAGCTTTCTTT
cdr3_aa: CASSFGTRNTEAFF

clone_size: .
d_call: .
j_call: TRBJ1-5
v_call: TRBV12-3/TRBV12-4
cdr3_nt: TGTGCCAGCAGGACAGCGGTGGGAGTCAATCAGCCCCAGCATTTT
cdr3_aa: CASRTAVGVNQPQHF

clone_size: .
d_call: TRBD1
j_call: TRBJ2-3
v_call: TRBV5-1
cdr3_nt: TGCGCCAGCAGCTCCGGACAGGAGTTGAGCACAGATACGCAGTATTTT
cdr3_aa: CASSSGQELSTDTQYF

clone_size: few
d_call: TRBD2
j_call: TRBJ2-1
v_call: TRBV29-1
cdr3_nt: TGCAGCCCTAGACTAGCGGGACACAATGAGCAGTTCTTC
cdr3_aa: CSPRLAGHNEQFF

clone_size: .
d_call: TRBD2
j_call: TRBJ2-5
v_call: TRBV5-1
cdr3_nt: TGCGCCAGCAGTGGTAGGGCTAGCGGGAACCAAGAGACCCAGTACTTC
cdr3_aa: CASSGRASGNQETQYF

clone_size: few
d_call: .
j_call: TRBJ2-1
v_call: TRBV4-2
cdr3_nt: TGTGCCAGCAGCCAAAGATCCCTCCATGAGCAGTTCTTC
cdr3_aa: CASSQRSLHEQFF

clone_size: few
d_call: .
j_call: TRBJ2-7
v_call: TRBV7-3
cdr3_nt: TGTGCCAGCAGCTTAATGGGGGGGCTCTACGAGCAGTACTTC
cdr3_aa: CASSLMGGLYEQYF

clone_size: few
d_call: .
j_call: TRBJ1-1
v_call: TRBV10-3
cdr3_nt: TGTGCCATCAGTGAGCAAATCTACAAGAACACTGAAGCTTTCTTT
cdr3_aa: CAISEQIYKNTEAFF

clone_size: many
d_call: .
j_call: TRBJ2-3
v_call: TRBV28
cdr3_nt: TGTGCCAGCAGTTTGTCGTCTGATACGCAGTATTTT
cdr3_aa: CASSLSSDTQYF

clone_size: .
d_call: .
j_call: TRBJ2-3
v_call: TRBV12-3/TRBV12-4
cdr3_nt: TGTGCCAGCGGTAGCGGTTGGGGCGATACGCAGTATTTT
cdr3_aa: CASGSGWGDTQYF

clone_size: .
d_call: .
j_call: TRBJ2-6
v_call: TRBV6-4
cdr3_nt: TGTGCCAGCAGTGTCCACTCTGGGGCCAACGTCCTGACTTTC
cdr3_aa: CASSVHSGANVLTF

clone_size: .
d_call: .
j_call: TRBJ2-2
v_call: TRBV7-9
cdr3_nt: TGTGCCAGCAGCACAGCACCACAAGCCTCGAACACCGGGGAGCTGTTTTTT
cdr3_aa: CASSTAPQASNTGELFF

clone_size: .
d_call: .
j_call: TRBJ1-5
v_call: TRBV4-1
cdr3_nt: TGCGCCAGCAGCCAGGGAGAAGATGGGATCCTGGTTCAGCCCCAGCATTTT
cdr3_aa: CASSQGEDGILVQPQHF

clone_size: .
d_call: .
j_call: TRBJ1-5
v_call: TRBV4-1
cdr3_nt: TGCGCCAGCAGCCAAGATTTGACGGGTAGTCAGCCCCAGCATTTT
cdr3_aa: CASSQDLTGSQPQHF

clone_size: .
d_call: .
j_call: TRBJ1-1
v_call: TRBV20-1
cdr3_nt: TGCAGTGCTAGAGATCTGACAGCAGTCACTGAAGCTTTCTTT
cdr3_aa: CSARDLTAVTEAFF

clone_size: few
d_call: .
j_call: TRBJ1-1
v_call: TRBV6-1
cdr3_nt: TGTGCCAGCTCCCAGGGAGTCTATCAGAACACTGAAGCTTTCTTT
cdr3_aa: CASSQGVYQNTEAFF

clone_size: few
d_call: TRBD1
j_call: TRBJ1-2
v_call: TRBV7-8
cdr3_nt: TGTGCCAGCAGCTTAGTGGGCCAGGGGGAGAATGGCTACACCTTC
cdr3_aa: CASSLVGQGENGYTF

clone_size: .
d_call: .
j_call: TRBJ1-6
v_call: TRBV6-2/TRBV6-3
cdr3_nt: TGTGCCAGCAGTCAGCCCGGACTCTATAATTCACCCCTCCACTTT
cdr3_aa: CASSQPGLYNSPLHF

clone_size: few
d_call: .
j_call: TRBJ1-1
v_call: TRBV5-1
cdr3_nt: TGCGCCAGCAGCTTAGAACCGGGCCGAAACCCGAGGAACACTGAAGCTTTCTTT
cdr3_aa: CASSLEPGRNPRNTEAFF